This paragraph covers one T cell receptor (beta chain) sequence. This specimen belongs to a study of blood T cell repertoires in COVID-19. Germline CDR1 SEHNR, CDR2 FQNEAQ (reference sequence). This CDR3 is 14 amino acids long. V was cut by 5 bases and J by 6 bases, with 17 bases left in between. Clones were read by immunoSEQ multiplex PCR, and TCRdb kept only the in-frame ones, dropping some. The sample contains more than 200,000 clones, roughly 90% of which appear only once. The chain couples TRBV7-9 to TRBJ2-7, with a tentative D call TRBD1 (5 bases). Sequencing was done on a sample of peripheral blood. The sequence was obtained from a woman aged 55-75 years with acute or convalescent COVID-19. Here the CDR3 DNA reads TGTGCCAGCAGCACAGACCCAGGGCCGCGCGAGCAGTACTTC. Translating it yields CASSTDPGPREQYF.